This record covers a single TCR beta chain. Its antigen is currently unknown. Division of CD4+ cells produced a CD45RA+ naive subset and a CD45RA-negative memory subset. This entry comes from a study of shared clonotypes between healthy human individuals. Study conclusions and caveats: Clonotypes shared by all four sorted-subset donors had higher generation probabilities than non-shared clonotypes.

Germline V gene sequence: CDR1 SEHNR, CDR2 FQNEAQ (reference sequence). The CDR3 has 16 residues. V gave up 2 bases and J gave up 3 bases; unmatched junction bases: 7. Authors' data handling: Filtering differed because ImmunoSEQ produced junction-only sequences that carried no quality scores. The repertoire was sequenced with immunoSEQ multiplex PCR; TCRdb's copy has only in-frame clones and lacks some. D and trimming were read from the DNA, whereas the V and J calls and clone size are those reported in that table. The sample has 1,400,000 or so clones, approximately 98.5% seen once. The sample consisted of naive CD4+ T cells sorted from blood. Subset: CD45RA+ positively selected. The sequence was obtained from a man aged 25-45 years in good health. V and J are TRBV7-9 and TRBJ2-3; 8 nucleotides match TRBD2. The CDR3 loop is CASSLHRGGETDTQYF. The CDR3 nucleotides are TGTGCCAGCAGCTTACATCGGGGGGGTGAAACAGATACGCAGTATTTT.